This T cell receptor beta chain was recorded in a study of blood T cell repertoires in COVID-19. Using immunoSEQ multiplex PCR, the repertoire was profiled, and TCRdb retains in-frame clones only, with some absent. In the table there are over 90,000 clones, around 84% of which are singletons. Germline V gene lookup returns CDR1 LNHNV and CDR2 YYDKDF (reference sequence). The length of the CDR3 is 14 residues. The trim removed 0 bases at V and 6 bases at J, leaving 2 bases unmatched. The J gene is TRBJ2-3, the V gene TRBV15; TRBD1 aligns across 8 bases. This sequence was found in a man aged 50 or older with active or convalescent COVID-19. Sequencing was carried out using peripheral blood. In DNA form, the CDR3 reads TGTGCCACCAGCAGAGAAACAGGGGGTGATACGCAGTATTTT. It specifies CATSRETGGDTQYF.